These T cell receptor beta chains were read from a single sample in a study of shared clonotypes between healthy human individuals. TCRdb's copy holds only in-frame clones and misses some; the assay was immunoSEQ multiplex PCR. The table has over a million clones, around 75% seen once. Sample: memory CD4+ T cells sorted from blood. The source is a man between 18 and 29 years old in good health. Both conserved end residues are part of each CDR3. The D gene is left open where the match is weak. Not all rows give a size; the values are once, few, many and, for expanded clones, a class.

j_call d_call clone_size v_call cdr3_nt cdr3_aa
TRBJ1-4 TRBD1 NA TRBV5-8 TGTGCCAGCAGCCCGAAGGACAGGGGGGTATCAACTAATGAAAAACTGTTTTTT CASSPKDRGVSTNEKLFF
TRBJ2-5 NA NA TRBV5-5 TGTGCCAGCAGCTTGGACCGGTTCGCAGAGACCCAGTACTTC CASSLDRFAETQYF
TRBJ1-1 NA NA TRBV19 TGTGCCAGTAGTTTCTCAGGGTTTGGTGAAGCTTTCTTT CASSFSGFGEAFF
TRBJ2-1 NA NA TRBV19 TGTGCCAGTAGTATGAGGCGTACCTCCTACAATGAGCAGTTCTTC CASSMRRTSYNEQFF
TRBJ1-2 TRBD1 NA TRBV19 TGTGCCAGTAGTATGGAGAGGGGGCGGATTGGCTACACCTTC CASSMERGRIGYTF
TRBJ1-2 NA NA TRBV6-5 TGTGCCAGCAGTTACAAAGGGAGGGGCGGCTACACCTTC CASSYKGRGGYTF
TRBJ2-5 NA NA TRBV6-6 TGTGCCAGCAGTTACAGTTTAGGGGGGGCAAGAGAGACCCAGTACTTC CASSYSLGGARETQYF
TRBJ2-5 NA NA TRBV5-1 TGCGCCAGCAGCTTGGGCGGAGTACAAGAGACCCAGTACTTC CASSLGGVQETQYF
TRBJ1-6 NA many TRBV6-1 TGTGCCAGCAGTGCCGGGCCCTATAATTCACCCCTCCACTTT CASSAGPYNSPLHF
TRBJ2-1 NA NA TRBV7-9 TGTGCCAGCAGCCGCCAGGGAAAGTACAATGAGCAGTTCTTC CASSRQGKYNEQFF
TRBJ1-2 NA NA TRBV5-5 TGTGCCAGCAGCTTGGTCGCCGGATTGAACTATGGCTACACCTTC CASSLVAGLNYGYTF
TRBJ1-1 NA few TRBV5-1 TGCGCCAGCAGCTTGGACGGACAGTTGAACACTGAAGCTTTCTTT CASSLDGQLNTEAFF
TRBJ1-5 NA few TRBV27 TGTGCCAGCAGTTTATCCCTCCGGGGGGCGCGGAATCAGCCCCAGCATTTT CASSLSLRGARNQPQHF
TRBJ2-7 NA few TRBV10-3 TGTGCCATCAGTGAGTCAGGGGTTACCTACGAGCAGTACTTC CAISESGVTYEQYF
TRBJ2-6 TRBD1 many TRBV28 TGTGCCAGCAGGGCGACAGGGGAATTCACTGGGGCCAACGTCCTGACTTTC CASRATGEFTGANVLTF
TRBJ2-7 TRBD2 NA TRBV5-4 TGTGCCAGCAGCACCTTTAGCGGGGGACTCCCCTACGAGCAGTACTTC CASSTFSGGLPYEQYF
TRBJ2-7 NA NA TRBV7-2 TGTGCCAGCAGCTTAGAGGGGACCTACGAGCAGTACTTC CASSLEGTYEQYF
TRBJ2-3 TRBD1 NA TRBV7-2 TGTGCCAGCAGCGCCCAGGGGACAGGGCAGACAGATACGCAGTATTTT CASSAQGTGQTDTQYF
TRBJ1-5 NA NA TRBV28 TGTGCCAGCAGTTTATCCAGCCGGGTCCAGCCCCAGCATTTT CASSLSSRVQPQHF
TRBJ1-5 NA NA TRBV28 TGTGCCAGCAGTCCCGCGCGTAGGGTCGGCAATCAGCCCCAGCATTTT CASSPARRVGNQPQHF
TRBJ2-7 TRBD1 NA TRBV7-8 TGTGCCAGCAGCGTCCGGGACAGGGCGTACGACGAGCAGTACTTC CASSVRDRAYDEQYF
TRBJ1-4 NA few TRBV7-9 TGTGCCAGCAGCCCCGTGGGTTCTAATGAAAAACTGTTTTTT CASSPVGSNEKLFF
TRBJ1-2 NA NA TRBV5-5 TGTGCCAGCAGAAACCCAGGTGGCGAGGCTAGCTACACCTTC CASRNPGGEASYTF
TRBJ1-1 TRBD1 NA TRBV6-1 TGTGCCAGCAGTGAAAGGGGACAGGGGATAAACACTGAAGCTTTCTTT CASSERGQGINTEAFF
TRBJ1-3 TRBD1 NA TRBV19 TGTGCCAGTAGTCGGTCAGGGGGCCCCTCTGGAAACACCATATATTTT CASSRSGGPSGNTIYF
TRBJ2-3 TRBD2 NA TRBV4-2 TGTGCCAGCAGCCTCCACAGCGGGGGGGCCGGGCGGACAGATACGCAGTATTTT CASSLHSGGAGRTDTQYF
TRBJ2-1 NA few TRBV6-5 TGTGCCAGCAGTTACTCTCCCGGAAACAATGAGCAGTTCTTC CASSYSPGNNEQFF
TRBJ2-1 NA NA TRBV28 TGTGCCAGCAGTTCCAGACGGCGTGGTCCCTTAGGTGAGCAGTTCTTC CASSSRRRGPLGEQFF
TRBJ2-5 TRBD2 NA TRBV4-2 TGTGCCAGCAGCCGGAGGATCGCGGGGGGTGGTGAGACCCAGTACTTC CASSRRIAGGGETQYF
TRBJ2-5 NA NA TRBV15 TGTGCCACCAGCAACTCCGGGACTTTTCGGACCCAGTACTTC CATSNSGTFRTQYF
TRBJ1-2 NA once TRBV7-6 TGTGCCAGCAGCTTATCCCATGGCTACACCTTC CASSLSHGYTF
TRBJ1-4 TRBD1 NA TRBV10-3 TGTGCCATCAGTGAGTCGGACAGGGTGGACGAAAAACTGTTTTTT CAISESDRVDEKLFF
TRBJ1-4 NA NA TRBV5-1 TGCGCCAGCAAAAAGAACGGGGAGGGTCATGAGGAACTGTTTTTT CASKKNGEGHEELFF
TRBJ1-4 NA NA TRBV28 TGTGCCAGCAGCCCAGCCACAGGGAGGGGGGAAAAACTGTTTTTT CASSPATGRGEKLFF
TRBJ1-1 NA NA TRBV10-3 TGTGCCATCAGTGAGTCAGGGGTCACTGAAGCTTTCTTT CAISESGVTEAFF
TRBJ1-1 NA NA TRBV7-6 TGTGCCAGCAGCTCCGACCAGAACACTGAAGCTTTCTTT CASSSDQNTEAFF
TRBJ1-1 TRBD1 NA TRBV19 TGTGCCAGTAGTGTACAGGGGGAGGGTCGGGGCACTGAAGCTTTCTTT CASSVQGEGRGTEAFF
TRBJ1-2 TRBD1 NA TRBV5-1 TGCGCCAGCAGCTTAGGCCGACAGGGTAACTATGGCTACACCTTC CASSLGRQGNYGYTF
TRBJ2-2 TRBD2 once TRBV5-6 TGTGCCAGCAGCTTGGGCACTAGCGGGAGGGCCATCGGGGAGCTGTTTTTT CASSLGTSGRAIGELFF
TRBJ1-5 TRBD1 NA TRBV2 TGTGCCAGCACCGGGGGACAGAATCAGCCCCAGCATTTT CASTGGQNQPQHF
TRBJ2-5 NA once TRBV9 TGTGCCAGCAGCTCCCGGTGGGGAGAGACCCAGTACTTC CASSSRWGETQYF
TRBJ1-4 NA NA TRBV2 TGTGCCAGCAGTGAGTTGAGGGGAGAGGAAAAACTGTTTTTT CASSELRGEEKLFF
TRBJ2-7 NA NA TRBV6-1 TGTGCCAGCAGTGTGTCGACAGGCTACGAGCAGTACTTC CASSVSTGYEQYF
TRBJ2-7 NA NA TRBV19 TGTGCCAGTAGTACCACAAACCCGGGACTGACCTACGAGCAGTACTTC CASSTTNPGLTYEQYF
TRBJ2-5 NA few TRBV5-1 TGCGCCAGCAGCTTGGCGGGCAGGGGCCAAGAGACCCAGTACTTC CASSLAGRGQETQYF
TRBJ2-1 TRBD2 NA TRBV7-8 TGTGCCAGCAGCTTAGCGTTGGCGGGAGGCTACAATGAGCAGTTCTTC CASSLALAGGYNEQFF
TRBJ1-1 NA NA TRBV5-1 TGCGCCAGCAGCTTCGCCAGGGCGAACACTGAAGCTTTCTTT CASSFARANTEAFF
TRBJ1-1 NA NA TRBV7-2 TGTGCCAGCAGCTTTGGCGTCTTCGGGGACGGCGACACTGAAGCTTTCTTT CASSFGVFGDGDTEAFF
TRBJ2-1 NA NA TRBV7-4 TGTGCCAGCAGCTTAATGGCAGGGCTGGGTTGCTCGGATAGCAATGAGCAGTTCTTC CASSLMAGLGCSDSNEQFF
TRBJ1-2 NA NA TRBV29-1 TGCAGCGTTGAAGGCCAGGGAGATGGCTACACCTTC CSVEGQGDGYTF
TRBJ1-1 TRBD1 few TRBV2 TGTGCCAGCTGCCGGGACAGGAACACTGAAGCTTTCTTT CASCRDRNTEAFF
TRBJ1-5 NA few TRBV6-6 TGTGCCAGCTCGGGGGGGCTAATTCAGCCCCAGCATTTT CASSGGLIQPQHF
TRBJ2-1 NA once TRBV27 TGTGCCAGCAGTCCCGGAACATCCTACAATGAGCAGTTCTTC CASSPGTSYNEQFF
TRBJ1-1 TRBD1 once TRBV7-9 TGTGCCAGCAGCAAATTCCTCGGACAGGGCAAGTCCACTGAAGCTTTCTTT CASSKFLGQGKSTEAFF
TRBJ1-2 NA once TRBV30 TGTGCCTGGACGAAAGAGTTCGCTAATGGCTACACCTTC CAWTKEFANGYTF